This is a list of T cell receptor beta chains from one sample in a study of T cells in Graves' hyperthyroidism and ophthalmopathy. TCRdb recomputed calls from the multiplex PCR reads with MiXCR, one row per CDR3 protein. Found here are about 610,000 distinct CDR3 sequences, 14% to 15% of them singletons; the top ten hold about 4%. The sample was blood. These receptors were obtained from a woman in her 40s with Graves' ophthalmopathy. Both conserved end residues are part of each CDR3. The order of the fields is CDR3 DNA, CDR3 protein, D gene, J gene, V gene, clone size. The D gene is left open where the match is weak. Size is omitted from some rows. Given values are once, few, many or a class for expanded clones.

cdr3_nt: TGTGCTAGTGGATCCAATACAGGGGCAGAGACCCAGTACTTC
cdr3_aa: CASGSNTGAETQYF
d_call: TRBD1
j_call: TRBJ2-5
v_call: TRBV12-5
clone_size: .

cdr3_nt: TGCAGCGTAGTGGGACAGGGGATGGTTGGCTACACCTTC
cdr3_aa: CSVVGQGMVGYTF
d_call: TRBD1
j_call: TRBJ1-2
v_call: TRBV29-1
clone_size: many

cdr3_nt: TGTGCCAGCAGCCGGGGGGGGCAAGGCAATCAGCCCCAGCATTTT
cdr3_aa: CASSRGGQGNQPQHF
d_call: .
j_call: TRBJ1-5
v_call: TRBV7-9
clone_size: .

cdr3_nt: TGTGCCAGCAGCCAAGGACTAGCGGGTGGTTACGAGCAGTACTTC
cdr3_aa: CASSQGLAGGYEQYF
d_call: TRBD2
j_call: TRBJ2-7
v_call: TRBV4-3
clone_size: many

cdr3_nt: TGTGCCAGCACGCCTATCGGGACAGGGACTCGTACGTATGGCTACACCTTC
cdr3_aa: CASTPIGTGTRTYGYTF
d_call: TRBD1
j_call: TRBJ1-2
v_call: TRBV28
clone_size: many

cdr3_nt: TGTGCCAGCAGCTTAGAGAGGTCCTCCGGGGAGCTGTTTTTT
cdr3_aa: CASSLERSSGELFF
d_call: .
j_call: TRBJ2-2
v_call: TRBV7-2
clone_size: many

cdr3_nt: TGTGCAATAACGACAGTCCACCAAGAGACCCAGTACTTC
cdr3_aa: CAITTVHQETQYF
d_call: .
j_call: TRBJ2-5
v_call: TRBV6-7
clone_size: few

cdr3_nt: TGTGCCAGCAGCTCATCGGGACAGAATTACCAAGAGACCCAGTACTTC
cdr3_aa: CASSSSGQNYQETQYF
d_call: TRBD1
j_call: TRBJ2-5
v_call: TRBV13
clone_size: few

cdr3_nt: TGTGCCAGTAGTCCTCCGGGCGGGACCCAGTACTTC
cdr3_aa: CASSPPGGTQYF
d_call: .
j_call: TRBJ2-5
v_call: TRBV19
clone_size: many

cdr3_nt: TGTGCCAGCAGCCTTCGGGGGGACGAAGCTTTCTTT
cdr3_aa: CASSLRGDEAFF
d_call: .
j_call: TRBJ1-1
v_call: TRBV11-2
clone_size: many

cdr3_nt: TGTGCCAGCAGTTCCTACACTCGGACTAGCGGGAACACCGGGGAGCTGTTTTTT
cdr3_aa: CASSSYTRTSGNTGELFF
d_call: TRBD2
j_call: TRBJ2-2
v_call: TRBV6-2/TRBV6-3
clone_size: many

cdr3_nt: TGCAGCGTTGCTGATTGGCTCCCCAACGAGCAGTACTTC
cdr3_aa: CSVADWLPNEQYF
d_call: .
j_call: TRBJ2-7
v_call: TRBV29-1
clone_size: .

cdr3_nt: TGTGCTCCCTCGGCCGGTGACTACGAGCAGTACTTC
cdr3_aa: CAPSAGDYEQYF
d_call: .
j_call: TRBJ2-7
v_call: TRBV28
clone_size: many

cdr3_nt: TGTGCCAGCAGCAGCCGGGACAGCAGCGAGCAGTACTTC
cdr3_aa: CASSSRDSSEQYF
d_call: TRBD1
j_call: TRBJ2-7
v_call: TRBV7-6
clone_size: many

cdr3_nt: TGCAGCGTTACTAGCTCCCAAGAGACCCAGTACTTC
cdr3_aa: CSVTSSQETQYF
d_call: .
j_call: TRBJ2-5
v_call: TRBV29-1
clone_size: many

cdr3_nt: TGCGCCAGCAGCTACGGGACAGGGGACACAGATACGCAGTATTTT
cdr3_aa: CASSYGTGDTDTQYF
d_call: TRBD1
j_call: TRBJ2-3
v_call: TRBV4-3
clone_size: few

cdr3_nt: TGCGCCAGCAGAGGGGAGGCAGCTTTACAAGAGACCCAGTACTTC
cdr3_aa: CASRGEAALQETQYF
d_call: .
j_call: TRBJ2-5
v_call: TRBV5-1
clone_size: few

cdr3_nt: TGTGCCAGCAGTGAAGGACTAGCGGGAGAAGGCTCTGGGGCCAACGTCCTGACTTTC
cdr3_aa: CASSEGLAGEGSGANVLTF
d_call: TRBD2
j_call: TRBJ2-6
v_call: TRBV6-1
clone_size: .

cdr3_nt: TGTGCCAGTAGTATCGGCGGGATCTACGAGCAGTACTTC
cdr3_aa: CASSIGGIYEQYF
d_call: .
j_call: TRBJ2-7
v_call: TRBV19
clone_size: many

cdr3_nt: TGCAGTGCAACCAACCGACAGGGAGGTACTCTCGGTGGAGAGACCCAGTACTTC
cdr3_aa: CSATNRQGGTLGGETQYF
d_call: .
j_call: TRBJ2-5
v_call: TRBV20-1
clone_size: .

cdr3_nt: TGTGCCAGCAGTTTTCCCGGGAGAAGTACCTACGAGCAGTACTTC
cdr3_aa: CASSFPGRSTYEQYF
d_call: .
j_call: TRBJ2-7
v_call: TRBV12-3/TRBV12-4
clone_size: .

cdr3_nt: TGTGCCTGGAGTGAGGGACAGTGGCTGGGCAATCAGCCCCAGCATTTT
cdr3_aa: CAWSEGQWLGNQPQHF
d_call: TRBD1
j_call: TRBJ1-5
v_call: TRBV30
clone_size: many

cdr3_nt: TGTGCCAGCAGCCCACAATTCCTTCACCGTGGCTACACCTTC
cdr3_aa: CASSPQFLHRGYTF
d_call: .
j_call: TRBJ1-2
v_call: TRBV7-2
clone_size: many

cdr3_nt: TGTGCCAGCAGACCTGACAGTAATCAGCCCCAGCATTTT
cdr3_aa: CASRPDSNQPQHF
d_call: .
j_call: TRBJ1-5
v_call: TRBV6-1
clone_size: .

cdr3_nt: TGCAGCGTTGACTGGGGGACAGGGAGCGAGCAGTACTTC
cdr3_aa: CSVDWGTGSEQYF
d_call: TRBD1
j_call: TRBJ2-7
v_call: TRBV29-1
clone_size: .

cdr3_nt: TGTGCCCTGGCGGCCACCGGGGAGCTGTTTTTT
cdr3_aa: CALAATGELFF
d_call: .
j_call: TRBJ2-2
v_call: TRBV6-1
clone_size: .

cdr3_nt: TGTGCCAGCATGAATTGGGGGTCCTACGAGCAGTACTTC
cdr3_aa: CASMNWGSYEQYF
d_call: .
j_call: TRBJ2-7
v_call: TRBV2
clone_size: many

cdr3_nt: TGCAGTGCTAGCCGAGCAGGGCTTTGGGAGACCCAGTACTTC
cdr3_aa: CSASRAGLWETQYF
d_call: .
j_call: TRBJ2-5
v_call: TRBV20-1
clone_size: many

cdr3_nt: TGCAGTGCTAGAGAACGGGGCGGTTATCAGCCCCAGCATTTT
cdr3_aa: CSARERGGYQPQHF
d_call: .
j_call: TRBJ1-5
v_call: TRBV20-1
clone_size: many

cdr3_nt: TGTGCCATCATGTCTCACAACCAAGAGACCCAGTACTTC
cdr3_aa: CAIMSHNQETQYF
d_call: .
j_call: TRBJ2-5
v_call: TRBV10-3
clone_size: many

cdr3_nt: TGCAGTGCTAGAGACAGGTTGAGTTCTCAAGAGACCCAGTACTTC
cdr3_aa: CSARDRLSSQETQYF
d_call: .
j_call: TRBJ2-5
v_call: TRBV20-1
clone_size: .